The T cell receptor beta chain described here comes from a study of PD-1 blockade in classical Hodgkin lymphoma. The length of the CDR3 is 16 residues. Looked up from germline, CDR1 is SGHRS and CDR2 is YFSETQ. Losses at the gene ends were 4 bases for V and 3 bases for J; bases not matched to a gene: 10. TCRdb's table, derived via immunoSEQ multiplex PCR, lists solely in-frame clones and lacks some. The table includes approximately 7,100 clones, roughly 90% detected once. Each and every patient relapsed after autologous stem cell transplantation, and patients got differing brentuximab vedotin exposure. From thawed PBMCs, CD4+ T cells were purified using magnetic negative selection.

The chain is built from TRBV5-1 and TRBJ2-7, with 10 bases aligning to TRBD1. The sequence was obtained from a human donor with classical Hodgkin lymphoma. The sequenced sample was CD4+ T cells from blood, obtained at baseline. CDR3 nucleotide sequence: TGCGCCAGCAGCCCCGGGGGGACAGGGGCGGGCTACGAGCAGTACTTC. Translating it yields CASSPGGTGAGYEQYF.